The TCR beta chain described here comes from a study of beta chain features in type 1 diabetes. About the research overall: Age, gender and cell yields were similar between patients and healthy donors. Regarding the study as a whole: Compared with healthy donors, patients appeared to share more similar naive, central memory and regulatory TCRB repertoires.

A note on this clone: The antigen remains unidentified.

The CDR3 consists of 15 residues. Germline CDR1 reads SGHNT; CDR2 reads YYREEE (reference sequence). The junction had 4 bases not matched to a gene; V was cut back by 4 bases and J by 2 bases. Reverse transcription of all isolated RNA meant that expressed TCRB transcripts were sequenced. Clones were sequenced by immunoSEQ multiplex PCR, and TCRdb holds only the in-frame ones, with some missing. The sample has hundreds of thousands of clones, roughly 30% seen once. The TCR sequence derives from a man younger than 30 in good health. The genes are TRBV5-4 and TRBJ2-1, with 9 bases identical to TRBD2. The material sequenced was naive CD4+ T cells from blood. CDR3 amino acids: CASSISGSTYNEQFF. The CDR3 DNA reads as TGTGCCAGCAGCATTAGCGGGAGTACCTACAATGAGCAGTTCTTC. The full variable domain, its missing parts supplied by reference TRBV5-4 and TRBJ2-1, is ETGVTQSPTHLIKTRGQQVTLRCSSQSGHNTVSWYQQALGQGPQFIFQYYREEENGRGNFPPRFSGLQFPNYSSELNVNALELDDSALYLCASSISGSTYNEQFFGPGTRLTVL.